Listed here are 18 T cell receptor beta chains from one sample, sequenced in a study of blood T cell repertoires in COVID-19. Using immunoSEQ multiplex PCR, the repertoire was profiled, and TCRdb retains in-frame clones only, with some absent. Among around 8,300 clones, about 86% were seen once, and the ten largest hold approximately 8%. The specimen sequenced was peripheral blood. The receptors here all came from a human donor in a cohort sampled during active COVID-19.

The chain recombines TRBV9 with TRBJ2-5; 11 nucleotides line up with TRBD2. Germline CDR1 SGDLS, CDR2 YYNGEE. The V and J ends lost 4 bases and 1 base, in that order; junction bases with no gene match: 0. The CDR3 runs to 14 residues. CDR3 sequence (DNA): TGTGCCAGCAGCACTAGCGGGGGCCAAGAGACCCAGTACTTC. Its protein is CASSTSGGQETQYF.

V and J are TRBV3-1 (or the pseudogene TRBV3-2) and TRBJ2-2; no clear D gene. Deletions cut 1 base from V and 7 bases from J, with 10 bases between. Germline V CDR1 and CDR2: LGHDT, YNNKEL (reference sequence). This CDR3 is built from 14 residues. CDR3 region: CASSQVLGRGELFF. For the CDR3, the DNA is TGTGCCAGCAGCCAAGTTCTTGGGCGCGGGGAGCTGTTTTTT.

The CDR3 here is CASSVQGVGQPQHF. The CDR3 nucleotides are TGTGCCAGCAGTGTACAGGGGGTGGGCCAGCCCCAGCATTTT. The rearrangement links TRBV2 to TRBJ1-5; 8 bases match TRBD1. Losses at the gene ends were 4 bases for V and 7 bases for J; bases not matched to a gene: 6. Germline assignment: CDR1 SNHLY and CDR2 FYNNEI. The CDR3 loop spans 14 amino acids.

The chain has TRBV11-3 and TRBJ2-1, with 10 bases aligning to TRBD2. Trimming removed 2 bases from V and 6 bases from J; junction bases left unmatched: 4. The CDR3 covers 15 residues. Germline CDR1 and CDR2: SGHNT and YENEEA. The CDR3 DNA is TGTGCCAGCAGCTTACTGACTAGCGGGCTCAATGAGCAGTTCTTC. Its translation: CASSLLTSGLNEQFF.

The chain recombines TRBV6-5 with TRBJ2-2; D gene uncertain. CDR3 length: 13 amino acids. Per the germline V gene, CDR1 is MNHEY and CDR2 is SVGAGI. The V end lost 7 bases, the J end lost 1 base, and 7 bases lay between the germline ends. CDR3 sequence reads: CASTPKNTGELFF. CDR3 coding DNA: TGTGCCAGCACCCCTAAGAACACCGGGGAGCTGTTTTTT.

The genes are TRBV27 and TRBJ1-5; D is ambiguous. This CDR3 comprises 12 residues. Germline CDR1 and CDR2: MNHEY and SMNVEV (reference sequence). Trimming cost V 4 bases and J 6 bases, with 7 bases left between them. CDR3: CASSSGSQPQHF. The CDR3 bases are TGTGCCAGCAGTTCCGGGAGTCAGCCCCAGCATTTT.

This clone was picked up one time. The gene calls are TRBV28 and TRBJ2-1, with TRBD2 matching over 8 bases. Germline V gene lookup returns CDR1 MDHEN and CDR2 SYDVKM. This CDR3 contains 16 residues. Unmatched junction bases numbered 7, after V lost 2 bases and J lost 4 bases. The CDR3 spells CASSLGSGGGYNEQFF. The CDR3 nucleotides read TGTGCCAGCAGTTTAGGGTCAGGCGGGGGGTACAATGAGCAGTTCTTC.

The gene calls are TRBV6-6 and TRBJ1-1, with no clear D. The CDR3 length is 12 residues. The germline V gene has CDR1 MNHNY and CDR2 SVGAGI (reference sequence). Trimming removed 2 bases at V and 9 bases at J, with 10 bases between. The CDR3 DNA reads as TGTGCCAGCAGTTACCCTCGGAGTCAAGCTTTCTTT. It yields the protein CASSYPRSQAFF.

The chain uses TRBV7-6 and TRBJ2-7, with TRBD1 matching over 9 bases. From germline, CDR1 is SGHVS and CDR2 FNYEAQ. This CDR3 contains 15 residues. The trim removed 1 base at V and 2 bases at J, leaving 3 bases unmatched. This chain's CDR3 is CASSLERTGAYEQYF. CDR3 nucleotide sequence: TGTGCCAGCAGCTTAGAGAGGACAGGGGCCTACGAGCAGTACTTC.

The CDR3 DNA reads as TGTGCCAGCAGCGACACCCCGATTTGGGGGCATACTGAAGCTTTCTTT. It is translated as CASSDTPIWGHTEAFF. This chain joins TRBV5-4 and TRBJ1-1; a weak D match, TRBD1 (6 bases). Germline V gene data show CDR1 as SGHNT and CDR2 as YYREEE (reference sequence). V was trimmed by 4 bases and J by 5 bases, leaving 21 bases between them. This CDR3 is built from 16 residues.

The chain joins TRBV4-1 to TRBJ2-7; TRBD2 matches 8 bases. V trimming: 0 bases; J trimming: 6 bases; junction bases outside the gene matches: 4. The germline gives CDR1 MGHRA, CDR2 YSYEKL. The CDR3 length is 14 residues. CDR3 nucleotide sequence: TGCGCCAGCAGCCAAGACCCTAGCGGGCGCGAGCAGTACTTC. Amino acids: CASSQDPSGREQYF.

The rearrangement joins TRBV6-5 to TRBJ1-3; a weak D match, TRBD1 (6 bases). Between the trimmed V and J ends, which lost 8 bases and 1 base, there was a span of 6 bases. Germline V CDR1 and CDR2: MNHEY, SVGAGI. The CDR3 runs 12 residues. Written as DNA, the CDR3 is TGTGCCAGCCAGGGGTCTGGAAACACCATATATTTT. The encoded protein is CASQGSGNTIYF.

The genes are TRBV29-1 and TRBJ1-2; D gene uncertain. V was trimmed by 0 bases and J by 10 bases, leaving 9 bases between them. This CDR3 region has 11 residues. CDR1 is SQVTM, CDR2 ANQGSEA, per germline. The CDR3, as DNA: TGCAGCGTTGAAGACACAGATACCTACACCTTC. This gives the protein CSVEDTDTYTF. The whole variable domain, filled in from reference TRBV29-1 and TRBJ1-2, reads SAVISQKPSRDICQRGTSLTIQCQVDSQVTMMFWYRQQPGQSLTLIATANQGSEATYESGFVIDKFPISRPNLTFSTLTVSNMSPEDSSIYLCSVEDTDTYTFGSGTRLTVV.

Only a few counts were recorded for this clone. The chain employs TRBV28 and TRBJ2-7; TRBD2 matches at 13 bases. The CDR3 loop spans 15 amino acids. Germline trimming cut 7 bases from V and 7 bases from J; bases unmatched to any gene: 10. The germline CDR1 and CDR2 sequences are MDHEN and SYDVKM. The CDR3 region has the DNA TGTGCCAGCACCTGGGCCGGGACTAGCGGGACAGAGCAGTACTTC. Its translation is CASTWAGTSGTEQYF. Drawing the rest from reference TRBV28 and TRBJ2-7, the complete variable domain is DVKVTQSSRYLVKRTGEKVFLECVQDMDHENMFWYRQDPGLGLRLIYFSYDVKMKEKGDIPEGYSVSREKKERFSLILESASTNQTSMYLCASTWAGTSGTEQYFGPGTRLTVT.

This clone was seen a handful of times. J is TRBJ2-7 and V is TRBV7-9; tentative D call: TRBD1 (5 bases). CDR1 is SEHNR and CDR2 is FQNEAQ in the germline V gene (reference sequence). This CDR3 is 11 amino acids long. Trimming took 5 bases from V and 7 from J, leaving 9 bases between them. The CDR3 region is CASSQGEEQYF. In nucleotides, the CDR3 is TGTGCCAGCAGCCAAGGGGAAGAGCAGTACTTC.

The chain carries TRBV9 and TRBJ1-2; D not resolved. V was trimmed by 1 base and J by 0 bases, leaving 10 bases between them. This CDR3 comprises 15 residues. Germline-derived CDR1 and CDR2 are SGDLS and YYNGEE. This CDR3 reads CASSVSASANYGYTF. DNA of the CDR3: TGTGCCAGCAGCGTATCAGCGTCAGCTAACTATGGCTACACCTTC. The entire variable domain, with the rest obtained from reference TRBV9 and TRBJ1-2, is as follows: DSGVTQTPKHLITATGQRVTLRCSPRSGDLSVYWYQQSLDQGLQFLIQYYNGEERAKGNILERFSAQQFPDLHSELNLSSLELGDSALYFCASSVSASANYGYTFGSGTRLTVV.

The chain is built from TRBV7-9 and TRBJ2-6; D may be TRBD1 (6 bases). This CDR3 is 18 amino acids long. Trimming stripped 4 bases from V and 3 bases from J, with 19 bases between. From germline, CDR1 is SEHNR and CDR2 FQNEAQ (reference sequence). CDR3 in amino acids: CASSSARQGSSGANVLTF. The CDR3 nucleotides read TGTGCCAGCAGCTCCGCCCGCCAGGGGTCTAGTGGGGCCAACGTCCTGACTTTC.

This clone counts as large. The chain employs TRBV27 and TRBJ1-1, with a weak D call TRBD1 (6 bases). The CDR3 sequence is 16 residues long. From germline, CDR1 is MNHEY and CDR2 SMNVEV (reference sequence). V lost 4 bases and J 7 bases, leaving 22 bases between the germline ends. Here the CDR3 DNA reads TGTGCCAGCAGTTCCACTAGGGACACCGTGGGCTATGAAGCTTTCTTT. This codes for CASSSTRDTVGYEAFF.